This T cell receptor (beta chain) is drawn from a study of shared clonotypes between healthy human individuals. In regard to this clone: Its antigen remains unknown.

Study outcomes and limitations: Naive CD4 clonotype sharing across a few donors was 4% to 5.5%.

Trimming left V 2 bases short and J 4 bases short, with 4 bases between. The CDR3 extends over 11 amino acids. CDR1 and CDR2 (germline): SGHRS, YFSETQ. Replicate PCRs run on sorted subsets employed 200 ng DNA, around 27,000 T cell genomes. Here immunoSEQ multiplex PCR was the method, and the copy in TCRdb shows in-frame clones only, minus some. The sample carries millions of clones, just over 90% recorded once. Material for sequencing was naive CD4+ T cells from PBMCs. The subset: CD45RA+ positively selected. The clonotype originates from a man younger than 35 in good health. Some clones in this sample may be carry-over from other donors' samples. V gene TRBV5-1 combines with J gene TRBJ2-7; D not certain. CDR3 coding DNA: TGCGCCAGCAGCTTAGTTTACGAGCAGTACTTC. As protein: CASSLVYEQYF.